The 26 T cell receptor beta chains listed next were all sequenced from one sample in a study of blood T cell repertoires in COVID-19. Profiled with immunoSEQ multiplex PCR; TCRdb holds only in-frame clones, not every one. This table holds roughly 230,000 clones, more than 65% found once. Specimen: PBMCs or T cells enriched from blood (not recorded which). The origin of the receptors is a man aged 45 to 65 who had recovered from COVID-19.

The rearrangement joins TRBV4-2 to TRBJ2-2; 10 bases are a match to TRBD2. This CDR3 comprises 18 residues. Germline V gives CDR1 LGHNA, CDR2 YNFKEQ. J gave up 4 bases and V 0 bases, and 8 bases lay outside the gene matches. The CDR3 reads CASSQEPAGGSGTGELFF. The CDR3 region has the DNA TGTGCCAGCAGCCAAGAACCAGCGGGGGGGTCGGGCACCGGGGAGCTGTTTTTT.

This chain uses TRBV6-5 with TRBJ2-7; TRBD1 matches 10 bases. The germline V gene has CDR1 MNHEY and CDR2 SVGAGI. The CDR3 runs to 15 residues. J gave up 4 bases and V 6 bases, and 9 bases lay outside the gene matches. Here the CDR3 DNA reads TGTGCCAGCAGCCCCCGGGACAGGGGTCGTTACGAGCAGTACTTC. It yields the protein CASSPRDRGRYEQYF.

This clone was detected once. The chain uses TRBV11-3 and TRBJ2-1; D is unclear. The germline V gene has CDR1 SGHNT and CDR2 YENEEA. Trimming shortened V by 2 bases and J by 1 base, and 3 bases separated the two germline ends. The CDR3 runs to 13 residues. Here the CDR3 reads CASSLYSYNEQFF. The CDR3 nucleotides read TGTGCCAGCAGCTTATATTCCTACAATGAGCAGTTCTTC. Together with reference TRBV11-3 and TRBJ2-1, the CDR3 gives the full variable domain: EAGVVQSPRYKIIEKKQPVAFWCNPISGHNTLYWYLQNLGQGPELLIRYENEEAVDDSQLPKDRFSAERLKGVDSTLKIQPAELGDSAVYLCASSLYSYNEQFFGPGTRLTVL.

The chain is built from TRBV7-3 and TRBJ2-3, with D possibly TRBD1 on 7 matching bases. The germline CDR1 and CDR2 sequences are SGHTA and FQGTGA. CDR3 length equals 13 residues. V lost 11 bases and J 2 bases, leaving 14 bases between the germline ends. The DNA of the CDR3 is TGTGCCTCCAGGGGGGCGGACACAGATACGCAGTATTTT. Its protein product is CASRGADTDTQYF.

This chain joins TRBV5-1 and TRBJ2-3, with 12 bases matching TRBD2. This CDR3 spans 17 amino acids. The germline gives CDR1 SGHRS, CDR2 YFSETQ. With V trimmed by 3 bases and J by 4 bases, 9 bases remained unmatched. The CDR3 here is CASSSSRLAGVPDTQYF. The CDR3 region has the DNA TGCGCCAGCAGCTCGTCGCGACTAGCGGGAGTCCCAGATACGCAGTATTTT.

The chain combines TRBV15 with TRBJ1-2, with 10 bases aligning to TRBD1. Germline CDR1 reads LNHNV; CDR2 reads YYDKDF (reference sequence). This CDR3 has 16 residues. V lost 2 bases and J lost 6; bases outside the gene matches: 9. Here the CDR3 DNA reads TGTGCCACCAGCAGAAGCCCCCGGGGGACAGGGGATGGCTACACCTTC. Its translation is CATSRSPRGTGDGYTF.

DNA for the CDR3: TGTGCCTGGAGTCAAAGTAGGAGGGGAAACACTGAAGCTTTCTTT. Amino acid sequence: CAWSQSRRGNTEAFF. This sequence joins TRBV30 and TRBJ1-1, with a possible D match to TRBD1 (5 bases). Trimming shortened V by 2 bases and J by 2 bases, and 15 bases separated the two germline ends. The germline gives CDR1 GTSNPN, CDR2 SVGIG (reference sequence). The CDR3 loop spans 15 amino acids.

The V gene is TRBV4-2, the J gene TRBJ2-7; maybe TRBD2 (6 bases). CDR1 and CDR2 from the germline V gene are LGHNA and YNFKEQ. With 0 bases removed from V and 3 bases from J, the gap between germline ends came to 12 bases. The CDR3 loop spans 15 amino acids. As DNA, the CDR3 is TGTGCCAGCAGCCAAGATAGGGGACTTAACTACGAGCAGTACTTC. Amino acids: CASSQDRGLNYEQYF.

This clone was found once. V and J are TRBV6-1 and TRBJ2-7, with 9 bases lining up with TRBD2. V dropped 2 bases and J dropped 1; count of bases not matched to a gene: 3. Germline assignment: CDR1 MNHNS and CDR2 SASEGT. The CDR3 totals 15 residues. The DNA of the CDR3 is TGTGCCAGCAGTGAATTTCTAGCGGGGTCCTACGAGCAGTACTTC. Amino acids: CASSEFLAGSYEQYF.

The rearrangement links TRBV27 to TRBJ2-1, with TRBD2 identical over 9 bases. Losses at the gene ends were 5 bases for V and 2 bases for J; bases not matched to a gene: 4. Germline CDR1 reads MNHEY; CDR2 reads SMNVEV (reference sequence). The CDR3 contains 15 residues. The CDR3 DNA reads TGTGCCAGCAGTGGGTTAGCGGGGGCCTACAATGAGCAGTTCTTC. Its translation: CASSGLAGAYNEQFF.

V gene TRBV5-6 combines with J gene TRBJ1-3; the D is unclear. The CDR3 is 16 amino acids. Germline assignment: CDR1 SGHDT and CDR2 YYEEEE. The V and J ends lost 1 base and 0 bases respectively, with 11 bases between them. The CDR3 DNA sequence: TGTGCCAGCAGCTTGTATAATCCGGTCTCTGGAAACACCATATATTTT. It is translated as CASSLYNPVSGNTIYF. Full variable domain (missing parts from reference TRBV5-6 and TRBJ1-3): DAGVTQSPTHLIKTRGQQVTLRCSPKSGHDTVSWYQQALGQGPQFIFQYYEEEERQRGNFPDRFSGHQFPNYSSELNVNALLLGDSALYLCASSLYNPVSGNTIYFGEGSWLTVV.

The rearrangement joins TRBV4-1 to TRBJ1-3; D is perhaps TRBD1 (6 bases). Germline CDR1 MGHRA, CDR2 YSYEKL. Trimming pared 4 bases from V and 4 bases from J, leaving 11 bases between. The CDR3 has 14 amino acids. CDR3 bases: TGCGCCAGCAGCCCACAGGGAGCCGGAAACACCATATATTTT. The encoded protein is CASSPQGAGNTIYF.

This chain links TRBV7-6 with TRBJ2-7; maybe TRBD2 (6 bases). Germline CDR1 is SGHVS and CDR2 is FNYEAQ. Trimming shortened V by 1 base and J by 0 bases, and 7 bases separated the two germline ends. The CDR3 is 14 amino acids. CDR3 DNA: TGTGCCAGCAGCTTAGGGGAGGACTCCTACGAGCAGTACTTC. This encodes CASSLGEDSYEQYF.

The chain carries TRBV29-1 and TRBJ2-5, with 7 bases lining up with TRBD2. V lost 7 bases, J lost 4 bases, and 3 bases stayed unmatched. CDR3 size: 11 residues. The germline CDR1 and CDR2 sequences are SQVTM and ANQGSEA. This chain's CDR3 is CSGGEGETQYF. The CDR3 DNA sequence: TGCAGCGGGGGGGAGGGAGAGACCCAGTACTTC.

The chain couples TRBV29-1 to TRBJ2-7; 11 bases line up with TRBD2. V shed 4 bases and J 3 bases; nucleotides not matched to a gene: 5. From germline, CDR1 is SQVTM and CDR2 ANQGSEA. This CDR3 spans 14 amino acids. CDR3 bases: TGCAGCGTTGTGGGACTAGCGGATATCTACGAGCAGTACTTC. Translating gives CSVVGLADIYEQYF.

The V call is TRBV4-2, the J call TRBJ1-6, with 7 bases matching TRBD1. The V and J ends lost 0 bases and 10 bases, in that order; junction bases with no gene match: 6. The CDR3 sequence is 15 residues long. Germline V lookup: CDR1 LGHNA, CDR2 YNFKEQ. The CDR3 region has the DNA TGTGCCAGCAGCCAAGATGATCCAGGGGGATCACCCCTCCACTTT. It codes for CASSQDDPGGSPLHF.

The rearrangement uses TRBV3-1 (or the pseudogene TRBV3-2) and TRBJ2-7, with 8 bases aligning to TRBD1. CDR3 length: 17 amino acids. After removal of 2 bases from V and 7 bases from J, the junction contained 16 bases not matched to a gene. From germline, CDR1 is LGHDT and CDR2 YNNKEL (reference sequence). The CDR3 region has the DNA TGTGCCAGCAGCCAACCCTCAGGACAGGGACAATTTAGGGAGCAGTACTTC. Its protein is CASSQPSGQGQFREQYF.

V usage is TRBV7-9 and J usage is TRBJ2-7; D might be TRBD2 (6 bases). The CDR3 contains 13 residues. CDR1 is SEHNR, CDR2 FQNEAQ, per germline (reference sequence). Between the trimmed V and J ends, which lost 3 bases and 3 bases, there was a span of 9 bases. DNA of the CDR3: TGTGCCAGCAGCTTTTACGGGAGCTACGAGCAGTACTTC. It encodes CASSFYGSYEQYF.

On this clone: This CDR3 is also generated by other DNA sequences in the sample. This chain links TRBV3-1 (or the pseudogene TRBV3-2) with TRBJ1-2; D is perhaps TRBD1 (6 bases). The ends were cut back, 0 bases at V and 8 bases at J, with 10 bases in the middle. Germline values: CDR1 LGHDT, CDR2 YNNKEL (reference sequence). The CDR3 spans 13 residues. The CDR3 is CASSQERGGGYTF. The CDR3 nucleotides read TGTGCCAGCAGCCAAGAGCGAGGGGGAGGCTACACCTTC.

Details on this clone: The junction departs from the called germline gene at one end, perhaps through a read error. V and J are TRBV7-9 and TRBJ1-2, with no clear D. The CDR3 totals 10 residues. Germline V gene lookup returns CDR1 SEHNR and CDR2 FQNEAQ (reference sequence). The CDR3 sequence is CASSLGDTSF. For the CDR3, the DNA is TGTGCCAGCAGCTTAGGAGACACCTCCTTC.

The V call is TRBV7-2, the J call TRBJ2-5; no clear D gene. CDR3 length equals 13 residues. Trimming left V 5 bases short and J 3 bases short, with 10 bases between. Germline-derived CDR1 and CDR2 are SGHTA and FQGNSA. The CDR3 DNA follows: TGTGCCAGCAGCCCCCGAGTAAAAGAGACCCAGTACTTC. Its protein is CASSPRVKETQYF.

The chain is built from TRBV11-2 and TRBJ1-1; possibly TRBD1 for D (5 bases). V was clipped by 0 bases and J by 2 bases, with 10 bases between them. Per germline, CDR1 SGHAT and CDR2 FQNNGV. The CDR3 has 15 amino acids. DNA of the CDR3: TGTGCCAGCAGCTTAGAAAGGACACTAAACACTGAAGCTTTCTTT. Translation gives CASSLERTLNTEAFF. Full variable domain (missing parts from reference TRBV11-2 and TRBJ1-1): EAGVAQSPRYKIIEKRQSVAFWCNPISGHATLYWYQQILGQGPKLLIQFQNNGVVDDSQLPKDRFSAERLKGVDSTLKIQPAKLEDSAVYLCASSLERTLNTEAFFGQGTRLTVV.

The CDR3 spells CASSETTGVGTGELFF. For the CDR3, the DNA is TGTGCCAGCAGTGAAACGACAGGGGTGGGCACCGGGGAGCTGTTTTTT. The chain couples TRBV6-1 to TRBJ2-2, with 8 bases that match TRBD1. Germline CDR1 and CDR2: MNHNS and SASEGT. This CDR3 has 16 residues. Germline trimming cut 2 bases from V and 4 bases from J; bases unmatched to any gene: 6.

This clone appeared once. This chain links TRBV6-2 or TRBV6-3 with TRBJ1-1; the D is unclear. The CDR3 is 17 amino acids. The V gene lost 2 bases and the J gene lost 1 base, with 17 bases spanning the gap. The V gene's germline CDR1 is MNHEY and CDR2 SVGEGT. CDR3 DNA: TGTGCCAGCAGTTACGTACCTCGGGGTACGGGGAACACTGAAGCTTTCTTT. Amino acid sequence: CASSYVPRGTGNTEAFF.

This sequence joins TRBV19 and TRBJ1-6; D is unresolved. The germline CDR1 and CDR2 sequences are LNHDA and SQIVND (reference sequence). The V gene lost 3 bases and the J gene lost 8 bases, with 8 bases spanning the gap. The length of the CDR3 is 13 residues. The CDR3 is CASSIGDDSPLHF. Written as DNA, the CDR3 is TGTGCCAGTAGTATCGGGGATGATTCACCCCTCCACTTT. The variable domain in full, with the rest retrieved from reference TRBV19 and TRBJ1-6, is DGGITQSPKYLFRKEGQNVTLSCEQNLNHDAMYWYRQDPGQGLRLIYYSQIVNDFQKGDIAEGYSVSREKKESFPLTVTSAQKNPTAFYLCASSIGDDSPLHFGNGTRLTVT.

The chain employs TRBV7-9 and TRBJ2-7; 12 nucleotides match TRBD2. Germline CDR1 is SEHNR and CDR2 is FQNEAQ (reference sequence). The CDR3 length is 15 residues. With 5 bases clipped from V and 1 base from J, the junction kept 3 bases outside the gene matches. Written as DNA, the CDR3 is TGTGCCAGCAGCCTAGGACTAGCGGGATCCTACGAGCAGTACTTC. Protein: CASSLGLAGSYEQYF.